This T cell receptor (beta chain) came from a study of beta chain features in type 1 diabetes. Reverse transcription of all isolated RNA meant that expressed TCRB transcripts were sequenced. Only in-frame clones appear in the TCRdb table, and some are missing; sequencing was by immunoSEQ multiplex PCR. The data hold roughly 180,000 clones, with approximately 8.4% observed a single time. Points on this clone: The antigen remains unidentified.

Findings and limits, study-wide: Moderately but significantly shorter TCRB CDR3s were found in Type 1 diabetes patients in all four CD4+ subsets.

The sequenced sample consisted of central memory CD4+ T cells from blood. This TCR was sampled from a man aged 18 to 30 with type 1 diabetes.

The DNA for the CDR3 is TGTGCCACCGGGGGACAGGGTATGAGCGAGCAGTACTTC. It codes for CATGGQGMSEQYF. This chain uses TRBV10-3 with TRBJ2-7; the match to TRBD1 covers 9 bases. Germline trimming cut 10 bases from V and 6 bases from J; bases unmatched to any gene: 10. Germline CDR1 is ENHRY and CDR2 is SYGVKD. The CDR3 length is 13 residues.